By sample share, the clone carrying this T cell receptor beta chain is medium-sized. No antigen is known for it. The germline CDR1 and CDR2 sequences are SGHVS and FNYEAQ. V was shortened by 5 bases and J by 0 bases, with 14 bases between the two germline ends. The CDR3 is 17 residues long. This specimen belongs to a study of T-cell reconstitution after alpha-beta-depleted transplantation in children. The study's findings and limits: The authors attributed T-cell counts and diversity one year after transplant mostly to newly produced T cells. About two months after transplant, alpha-beta T cells reportedly came from several hundred expanded graft clones.

Unique molecular identifiers were built into the TCRbeta library. TCRdb called the PCR reads again in MiXCR, with one record for every CDR3 protein. The repertoire holds some 6,000 distinct CDR3 sequences, with approximately 14% as singletons. The sequence was collected from a boy between 10 and 17 years old with acute lymphoblastic leukemia, due to receive a stem cell transplant. V usage is TRBV7-6 and J usage is TRBJ2-6; a weak D match, TRBD2 (6 bases). The material sequenced was PBMCs, taken before TCRalphabeta/CD19-depleted stem cell transplant. The CDR3 is CASSRPGASSGANVLTF. The CDR3 bases are TGTGCCAGCAGCCGCCCGGGAGCCAGCTCTGGGGCCAACGTCCTGACTTTC.